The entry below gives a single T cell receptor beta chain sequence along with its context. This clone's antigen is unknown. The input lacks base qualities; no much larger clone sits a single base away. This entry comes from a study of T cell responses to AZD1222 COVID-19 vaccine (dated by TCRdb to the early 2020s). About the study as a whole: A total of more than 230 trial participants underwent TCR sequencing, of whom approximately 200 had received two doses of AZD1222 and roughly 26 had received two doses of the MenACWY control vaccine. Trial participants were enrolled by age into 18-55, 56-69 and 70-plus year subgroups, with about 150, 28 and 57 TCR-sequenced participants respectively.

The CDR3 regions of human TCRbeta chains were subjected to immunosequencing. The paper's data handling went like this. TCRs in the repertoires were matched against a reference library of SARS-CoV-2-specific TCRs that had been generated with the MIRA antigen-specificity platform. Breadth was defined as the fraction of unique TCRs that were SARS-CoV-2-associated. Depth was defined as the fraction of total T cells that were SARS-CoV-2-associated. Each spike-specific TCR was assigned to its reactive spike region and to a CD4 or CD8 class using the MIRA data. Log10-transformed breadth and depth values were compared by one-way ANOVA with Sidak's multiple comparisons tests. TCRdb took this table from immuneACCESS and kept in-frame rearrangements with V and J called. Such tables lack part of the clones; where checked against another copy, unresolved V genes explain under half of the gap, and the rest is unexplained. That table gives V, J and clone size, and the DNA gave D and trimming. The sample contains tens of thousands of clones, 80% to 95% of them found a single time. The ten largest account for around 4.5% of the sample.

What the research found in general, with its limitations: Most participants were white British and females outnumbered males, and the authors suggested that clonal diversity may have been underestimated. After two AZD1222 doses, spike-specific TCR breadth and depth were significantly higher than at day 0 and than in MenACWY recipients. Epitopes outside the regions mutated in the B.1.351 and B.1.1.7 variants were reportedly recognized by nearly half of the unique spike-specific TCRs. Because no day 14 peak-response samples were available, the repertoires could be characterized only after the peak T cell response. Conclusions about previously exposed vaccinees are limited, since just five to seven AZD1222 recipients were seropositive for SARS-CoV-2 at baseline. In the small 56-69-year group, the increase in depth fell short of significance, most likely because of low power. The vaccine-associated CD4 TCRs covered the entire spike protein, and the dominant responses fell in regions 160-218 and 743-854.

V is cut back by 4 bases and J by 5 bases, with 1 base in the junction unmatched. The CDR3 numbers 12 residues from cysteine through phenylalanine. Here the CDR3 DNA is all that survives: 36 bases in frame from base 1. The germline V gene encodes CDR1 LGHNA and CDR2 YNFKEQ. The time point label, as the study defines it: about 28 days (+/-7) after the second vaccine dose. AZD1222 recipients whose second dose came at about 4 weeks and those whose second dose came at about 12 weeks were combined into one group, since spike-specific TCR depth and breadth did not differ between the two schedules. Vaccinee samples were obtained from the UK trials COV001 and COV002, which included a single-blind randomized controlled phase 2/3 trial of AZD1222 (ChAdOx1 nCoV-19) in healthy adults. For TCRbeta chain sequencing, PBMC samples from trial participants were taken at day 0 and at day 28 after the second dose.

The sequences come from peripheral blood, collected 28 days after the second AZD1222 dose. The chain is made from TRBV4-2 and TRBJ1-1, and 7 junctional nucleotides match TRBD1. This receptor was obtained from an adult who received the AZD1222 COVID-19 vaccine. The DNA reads TGTGCCAGCAGCCCACAGGGGACTGAAGCTTTCTTT. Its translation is CASSPQGTEAFF.